This TCR beta chain was identified during a study of cytotoxic CD8 clonotypes in ibrutinib-treated CLL. Study details: Patients: roughly ten relapsed/refractory, approximately 14 treatment-naive, roughly 17 IGHV unmutated. The study's findings and limits: Baseline-level clonality went beyond age-matched healthy donors and moved in step with circulating CD8+ T-cell counts. Shared public clonotypes were rare, and on treatment they either got smaller or stayed the same.

Cryopreserved PBMCs supplied roughly 2.1 micrograms of genomic DNA for TCR beta libraries. With regard to this clone: Its antigen is unidentified.

The repertoire was sequenced with immunoSEQ multiplex PCR; TCRdb's copy has only in-frame clones and lacks some. The sample shows about 130,000 clones, over 60% of them seen only once. The CDR3 is 16 amino acids. From germline, CDR1 is SGHKS and CDR2 YYEKEE (reference sequence). With 0 bases removed from V and 5 bases from J, the gap between germline ends came to 14 bases. The material sequenced was PBMCs, taken after 12 months of ibrutinib treatment. The TCR comes from a human donor with chronic lymphocytic leukemia. The rearrangement links TRBV5-5 to TRBJ2-2; D is ambiguous. CDR3 region: CASSLVQVGRTGELFF. The CDR3, as DNA: TGTGCCAGCAGCTTGGTGCAGGTGGGTCGTACCGGGGAGCTGTTTTTT.